This is a list of T cell receptor beta chains from one sample in a study of T cells in Graves' hyperthyroidism and ophthalmopathy. Using its own MiXCR run on the multiplex PCR reads, TCRdb lists one record per CDR3 protein. The sample has hundreds of thousands of distinct CDR3 sequences; more than 13% are singletons. The sequencing sample was made of blood. All receptors come from a man between 45 and 60 years old with Graves' ophthalmopathy. Both conserved end residues are part of each CDR3. The D gene is left open where the match is weak. For some rows the clone size is stated as once, few or many, or as a class when expanded; others skip it.

D,V,size,J,DNA,CDR3
NA,TRBV11-3,many,TRBJ1-5,TGTGCCAGCAGCTTAGTCCTGCCCTGGGGGTATAGCAATCAGCCCCAGCATTTT,CASSLVLPWGYSNQPQHF
NA,TRBV5-1,NA,TRBJ1-1,TGCGCCAGCAGCTGTCAGGGAACTGAAGCTTTCTTT,CASSCQGTEAFF
TRBD1,TRBV20-1,few,TRBJ1-5,TGCAGTGGGAGTGGGACAGCTAATCAGCCCCAGCATTTT,CSGSGTANQPQHF
TRBD1,TRBV15,many,TRBJ2-7,TGTGCCACCAGCTTACCGGGACAGGGCTACGAGCAGTACTTC,CATSLPGQGYEQYF
NA,TRBV29-1,NA,TRBJ2-3,TGCAGCGTTGACGGGCGGGTGGGCACAGATACGCAGTATTTT,CSVDGRVGTDTQYF
NA,TRBV29-1,many,TRBJ2-6,TGCAGCGTCAACTCTGGGGCCAACGTCCTGACTTTC,CSVNSGANVLTF
NA,TRBV2,few,TRBJ2-7,TGTGCCAGCAGCGCCACAGCTGGATTCGCAGGGAACTCCTACGAGCAGTACTTC,CASSATAGFAGNSYEQYF
NA,TRBV7-9,NA,TRBJ1-3,TGTGCCAGCCAAAACTCTGGAAACACCATATATTTT,CASQNSGNTIYF
TRBD1,TRBV29-1,many,TRBJ2-7,TGCAGCGTGAACGACCCGGGACAGGGGACTGCCTACGAGCAGTACTTC,CSVNDPGQGTAYEQYF
TRBD2,TRBV12-3/TRBV12-4,many,TRBJ2-7,TGTGCCAGCAGACCCCCGGGACTAGTCACAGAGCAGTACTTC,CASRPPGLVTEQYF
TRBD1,TRBV18,few,TRBJ1-1,TGTGCCAGCTCACACAACAGGGGCACTGAAGCTTTCTTT,CASSHNRGTEAFF
NA,TRBV11-2,NA,TRBJ2-7,TGTGCCAGCAGATCCCTGCGGGCTCGCGAGCAGTACTTC,CASRSLRAREQYF
NA,TRBV4-1,many,TRBJ2-1,TGCGCCAGCAGCGACAGGTTAATCACCTTATCCTACAATGAGCAGTTCTTC,CASSDRLITLSYNEQFF
TRBD1,TRBV7-8,NA,TRBJ1-1,TGTGCCATCCACCCCGCGCTCCCCGAAACACAGGGGATTTTACCTGAAGCTTTCTTT,CAIHPALPETQGILPEAFF
NA,TRBV18,many,TRBJ1-4,TGTGCCAGCTCACCAGAGTCCAATCGGGATGAAAAACTGTTTTTT,CASSPESNRDEKLFF
NA,TRBV2,many,TRBJ1-6,TGTGCCAGCAGAGGAGGGACAAGCCTTGAGAATTCACCCCTCCACTTT,CASRGGTSLENSPLHF
NA,TRBV5-1,many,TRBJ1-1,TGCGCCAGCAGGGAAACGGGTGAAGCTTTCTTT,CASRETGEAFF
NA,TRBV5-1,many,TRBJ2-1,TGCGCCAGCAGCTTGATTTCAGCCGGGGCCTACAATGAGCAGTTCTTC,CASSLISAGAYNEQFF
TRBD1,TRBV29-1,many,TRBJ1-3,TGCAGCGTTGGACAGGGGTTAGGTGGAAACACCATATATTTT,CSVGQGLGGNTIYF
TRBD2,TRBV18,NA,TRBJ2-1,TGTGCCAGCTCACCGGAACTAGCGGGTTACAATGAGCAGTTCTTC,CASSPELAGYNEQFF
NA,TRBV6-2/TRBV6-3,many,TRBJ1-1,TGTGCCAGCAGTTACGTAAGTAAGAACACTGAAGCTTTCTTT,CASSYVSKNTEAFF
NA,TRBV13,NA,TRBJ1-1,TGTGCCAGCAGCCCGGGACGGACAGAGGCGATGAACACTGAAGCTTTCTTT,CASSPGRTEAMNTEAFF
NA,TRBV7-2,few,TRBJ2-5,TGTGCCAGCAGCTTGGGTACCTTAGATATCCAAGAGACCCAGTACTTC,CASSLGTLDIQETQYF
NA,TRBV14,many,TRBJ2-2,TGTGCCAGCAGCCCGTCTCTGGCCGGGGAGCTGTTTTTT,CASSPSLAGELFF
TRBD2,TRBV2,few,TRBJ2-1,TGTGCCAGCAGGGAGGGACTAGCGGGAGGGCCTGGTGAGCAGTTCTTC,CASREGLAGGPGEQFF
NA,TRBV12-3/TRBV12-4,many,TRBJ1-2,TGTGCCAGCAGTTTCGTGTTGGGGAAACATGGCTACACCTTC,CASSFVLGKHGYTF
TRBD2,TRBV2,many,TRBJ2-1,TGTGCCAGCAGACTTTTGACCCAAGCGGGAGATGAGCAGTTCTTC,CASRLLTQAGDEQFF
NA,TRBV11-2,many,TRBJ2-1,TGTGCCAGCAGCTCCGACAGAGTCAATGAGCAGTTCTTC,CASSSDRVNEQFF
NA,TRBV18,NA,TRBJ1-4,TGTGCCAGCTCAGTTGACACCGGCCGGGAAAAACTGTTTTTT,CASSVDTGREKLFF
NA,TRBV2,many,TRBJ2-7,TGTGCCAGCAGTAAGGTTCGCGAGCAGTACTTC,CASSKVREQYF
NA,TRBV27,NA,TRBJ2-5,TGTGCCAGGCTTAAAGGCGGGGAGACCCAGTACTTC,CARLKGGETQYF
TRBD1,TRBV5-1,many,TRBJ1-2,TGCGCCAGCAGCTTGGATCTTTTCGTGCAGGGGGCGGCCTATGGCTACACCTTC,CASSLDLFVQGAAYGYTF
TRBD1,TRBV5-4,NA,TRBJ1-4,TGTGCCAGCAGCTCACATCAACAGGGGATTGGGGAAAAACTGTTTTTT,CASSSHQQGIGEKLFF
NA,TRBV6-1,few,TRBJ1-3,TGTGCCAGCAGTCGAACACAGGGCGCAAACACCATATATTTT,CASSRTQGANTIYF
NA,TRBV3-1,many,TRBJ2-7,TGTGCCAGCAGCCCACACAACTACGAGCAGTACTTC,CASSPHNYEQYF
NA,TRBV7-9,many,TRBJ1-2,TGTGCCAGCAGCTTAGAGGCCGCAGCAAGCTATGGCTACACCTTC,CASSLEAAASYGYTF
NA,TRBV5-1,many,TRBJ2-7,TGCGCCAGCAGCTTGTCGTCAGGGGAGGGGGAGCAGTACTTC,CASSLSSGEGEQYF
TRBD1,TRBV7-2,few,TRBJ1-2,TGTGCCAGCAGCTTAGTGGGACAGGGGGCTGCTAACTATGGCTACACCTTC,CASSLVGQGAANYGYTF
TRBD2,TRBV20-1,many,TRBJ2-7,TGCAGTGCTAGAGATAGGTGGAGGGAGGGCCAATACGAGCAGTACTTC,CSARDRWREGQYEQYF
NA,TRBV28,many,TRBJ2-1,TGTGCCAGCATGGACGGGGCGAGCTCCTACAATGAGCAGTTCTTC,CASMDGASSYNEQFF